These T cell receptor beta chains were read from a single sample in a study of CD4 and CD8 cells across lung adenocarcinoma regions. TCRdb re-derived calls from the PCR reads in MiXCR, one entry per CDR3 protein. This table has several thousand distinct CDR3 sequences, roughly 50% appearing once. The specimen was CD8+ T cells from the margin of a lung tumor. The receptor set was obtained from a female donor with lung adenocarcinoma. The CD4 and CD8 labels of this study may be unreliable. Each CDR3 is given with its conserved first and last residue. Size is omitted from some rows. Given values are once, few, many or a class for expanded clones.

j_call clone_size v_call cdr3_aa
TRBJ2-1 many TRBV6-5 CASTPVRGAYNEQFF
TRBJ2-3 few TRBV4-1 CASSQQGTHTDTQYF
TRBJ2-2 - TRBV6-1 CASSDTGPNTGELFF
TRBJ2-2 few TRBV7-2 CASSFGGTSGTGELFF
TRBJ2-3 - TRBV7-2 CASSPRYGGNTDTQYF
TRBJ2-4 - TRBV12-3/TRBV12-4 CASSGGTGKKIQYF
TRBJ1-6 medium-sized TRBV6-1 CASTLGTGGGGSPLHF
TRBJ2-5 many TRBV12-3/TRBV12-4 CASSPMANGVGETQYF
- - TRBV6-1 CASSGSSGNKDTQYF
TRBJ2-7 - TRBV7-6 CASSATSGGYNEQYF
TRBJ2-3 few TRBV9 CASSVDVQGVTDTQYF
TRBJ2-1 once TRBV25-1 CASSEDRGQGRYNEQFF
- - TRBV18 CASSPRSGKGDEQYF
TRBJ2-2 - TRBV27 CASSRLGVGTGAQFF
- - TRBV6-1 CASSVSGRRNEQYF
- - TRBV15 CATSRDITSGLNEQYF
- few TRBV5-1 CASSWVWGLSYEQYF
- once TRBV6-1 CASRDNPYEQYF
TRBJ1-1 many TRBV6-1 CASRAWRESKGGF
TRBJ2-3 - TRBV12-3/TRBV12-4 CASSFKDIQYF